A selection of T cell receptor beta chains follows, all from one sample in a study of identifying expanded T cells in peripheral blood. Repertoires were generated with immunoSEQ multiplex PCR, while TCRdb's copy carries only in-frame clones and drops some. The top ten clones hold 7.5% to 10% of a sample with approximately 120,000 clones, about 88% of them seen once. Sequencing was carried out using blood. The receptors here all came from a person aged 18 to 70 in good health. CDR3s include the opening cysteine and the closing phenylalanine or tryptophan. The D gene is left open where the match is weak. Part of the rows lack a size; the others show once, few, many or a class for expanded clones.

NA	TRBD1	TRBV19	TRBJ1-4	CASSRQGVSTTNEKLFF	TGTGCCAGTAGTCGACAGGGGGTCTCTACAACTAATGAAAAACTGTTTTTT
NA	TRBD2	TRBV5-1	TRBJ2-1	CASSWILGRAYNEQFF	TGCGCCAGCAGCTGGATTCTCGGGAGGGCCTACAATGAGCAGTTCTTC
NA	NA	TRBV6-4	TRBJ1-2	CASSDSPGSGYTF	TGTGCCAGCAGTGACTCGCCCGGGAGTGGCTACACCTTC
NA	NA	TRBV27	TRBJ1-2	CASSLLAGVDYGYTF	TGTGCCAGCAGTTTATTGGCAGGGGTTGATTATGGCTACACCTTC
NA	TRBD1	TRBV19	TRBJ2-3	CASSPVTGSTDTQYF	TGTGCCAGTAGTCCAGTGACAGGGTCCACAGATACGCAGTATTTT
NA	NA	TRBV7-2	TRBJ2-7	CASSPEYSTYEQYF	TGTGCCAGCAGCCCAGAGTACAGCACCTACGAGCAGTACTTC
NA	TRBD1	TRBV10-3	TRBJ1-1	CAISEMGQMNTEAFF	TGTGCCATCAGTGAAATGGGACAGATGAACACTGAAGCTTTCTTT
NA	TRBD2	TRBV10-3	TRBJ2-7	CAIRGGRGSEQYF	TGTGCCATCAGGGGCGGGAGGGGATCCGAGCAGTACTTC
NA	NA	TRBV7-8	TRBJ1-6	CASSSVSGDYNSPLHF	TGTGCCAGCAGCTCCGTTTCTGGGGACTATAATTCACCCCTCCACTTT
few	NA	TRBV21-1	TRBJ2-1	CASSTGEGVAYNEQFF	TGTGCCAGCAGCACCGGCGAGGGGGTGGCCTACAATGAGCAGTTCTTC
once	NA	TRBV7-9	TRBJ1-2	CASSPNVGIPAYGYTF	TGTGCCAGCAGCCCCAACGTGGGGATACCGGCTTATGGCTACACCTTC
NA	TRBD2	TRBV4-2	TRBJ2-7	CASSQERSGGSYEQYF	TGTGCCAGCAGCCAAGAGCGAAGCGGGGGTTCCTACGAGCAGTACTTC
NA	NA	TRBV7-6	TRBJ2-7	CASSKTAGPYEQYF	TGTGCCAGCAGCAAAACGGCGGGCCCCTACGAGCAGTACTTC
NA	NA	TRBV28	TRBJ2-7	CASSSPSGSSYEQYF	TGTGCCAGCAGTTCCCCCTCAGGGAGTTCCTACGAGCAGTACTTC
NA	NA	TRBV2	TRBJ2-1	CASSEWRQYNEQFF	TGTGCCAGCAGTGAATGGAGGCAGTACAATGAGCAGTTCTTC
NA	TRBD2	TRBV11-3	TRBJ2-2	CASSPRIGLAGTGELFF	TGTGCCAGCAGCCCTCGGATCGGACTAGCTGGCACCGGGGAGCTGTTTTTT
NA	TRBD1	TRBV19	TRBJ2-7	CASSAGQGDQRWDF	TGTGCCAGTAGTGCCGGACAGGGGGACCAACGGTGGGACTTC
NA	NA	TRBV19	TRBJ2-5	CASGPVPSGETQYF	TGTGCCAGTGGACCGGTCCCTTCGGGAGAGACCCAGTACTTC
once	TRBD2	TRBV5-5	TRBJ2-3	CASSLDTAGDTQYF	TGTGCCAGCAGCTTGGATACAGCGGGGGATACGCAGTATTTT
once	NA	TRBV19	TRBJ2-4	CASSDPGEAKNIQYF	TGTGCCAGTAGTGACCCAGGGGAAGCCAAAAACATTCAGTACTTC
NA	NA	TRBV25-1	TRBJ2-3	CASSEDGRTADTQYF	TGTGCCAGCAGTGAGGACGGGAGAACAGCAGATACGCAGTATTTT
NA	NA	TRBV5-5	TRBJ2-2	CASSRGDRMNTGELFF	TGTGCCAGCAGCCGGGGGGACAGGATGAACACCGGGGAGCTGTTTTTT
NA	TRBD1	TRBV29-1	TRBJ1-4	CSVGDRGFTNEKLFF	TGCAGCGTTGGCGACAGGGGGTTTACTAATGAAAAACTGTTTTTT
NA	TRBD1	TRBV4-3	TRBJ2-7	CASSRDRVYEQYF	TGCGCCAGCAGCCGGGACAGAGTCTACGAGCAGTACTTC
NA	TRBD1	TRBV2	TRBJ1-1	CASVRQGNTEAFF	TGTGCCAGCGTGCGACAGGGGAACACTGAAGCTTTCTTT
NA	TRBD1	TRBV9	TRBJ1-3	CASSVGQGWRLGNTIYF	TGTGCCAGCAGCGTTGGACAGGGTTGGCGTCTAGGAAACACCATATATTTT
NA	NA	TRBV7-9	TRBJ2-4	CASSLLSGGGNIQYF	TGTGCCAGCAGCTTATTGTCTGGAGGCGGAAACATTCAGTACTTC
medium-sized	TRBD1	TRBV4-2	TRBJ1-5	CASKGQGGQPQHF	TGTGCCAGCAAGGGACAGGGCGGGCAGCCCCAGCATTTT
NA	TRBD1	TRBV5-1	TRBJ1-4	CASSFGTGNNEKLFF	TGCGCCAGCAGCTTCGGGACAGGCAATAATGAAAAACTGTTTTTT
NA	NA	TRBV4-1	TRBJ2-7	CASSQDHQQVSYEQYF	TGCGCCAGCAGCCAAGATCACCAACAGGTATCCTACGAGCAGTACTTC
NA	NA	TRBV29-1	TRBJ1-2	CSVGPNYGYTF	TGCAGCGTGGGTCCGAACTATGGCTACACCTTC
NA	NA	TRBV6-1	TRBJ2-5	CASSEAARGLGETQYF	TGTGCCAGCAGTGAAGCAGCGCGGGGGCTCGGGGAGACCCAGTACTTC
NA	NA	TRBV5-5	TRBJ1-3	CASSLQGFGNTIYF	TGTGCCAGCAGCTTACAGGGTTTTGGAAACACCATATATTTT
NA	NA	TRBV2	TRBJ2-3	CASSPDSADTQYF	TGTGCCAGCAGTCCCGACAGTGCGGATACGCAGTATTTT
NA	TRBD1	TRBV6-6	TRBJ2-3	CASRRDRGADTQYF	TGTGCCAGCAGGAGGGACAGGGGCGCAGATACGCAGTATTTT
NA	NA	TRBV28	TRBJ2-7	CASSPTAYEQYF	TGTGCCAGCAGCCCGACAGCCTACGAGCAGTACTTC
NA	NA	TRBV7-3	TRBJ2-1	CASSFWTLGSYNEQFF	TGTGCCAGCAGCTTTTGGACACTAGGCTCCTACAATGAGCAGTTCTTC
NA	NA	TRBV18	TRBJ1-3	CASSPPDNSDTIYF	TGTGCCAGCTCACCACCGGACAATTCGGACACCATATATTTT
NA	NA	TRBV7-9	TRBJ1-2	CASSPTETNYGYTF	TGTGCCAGCAGCCCCACAGAGACTAACTATGGCTACACCTTC
NA	NA	TRBV10-2	TRBJ1-5	CASSEFLRSQPQHF	TGCGCCAGCAGTGAGTTCCTTAGGAGTCAGCCCCAGCATTTT
NA	NA	TRBV7-8	TRBJ1-1	CASSLSQASEAFF	TGTGCCAGCAGCCTTAGTCAGGCCTCTGAAGCTTTCTTT
NA	NA	TRBV11-2	TRBJ1-6	CASSLDRGPQLYNSPLHF	TGTGCCAGCAGCTTAGATCGGGGGCCCCAACTCTATAATTCACCCCTCCACTTT
NA	NA	TRBV11-2	TRBJ2-5	CASSPIQETQYF	TGTGCCAGCAGCCCCATCCAAGAGACCCAGTACTTC
NA	TRBD1	TRBV28	TRBJ1-2	CASSPPGQGLNYGYTF	TGTGCCAGCAGCCCCCCGGGACAGGGGCTTAACTATGGCTACACCTTC
NA	NA	TRBV27	TRBJ2-2	CASNLRGAGELFF	TGTGCCAGCAATTTGCGAGGGGCAGGGGAACTGTTTTTT
NA	NA	TRBV7-3	TRBJ2-7	CASQEGPLDEQYF	TGTGCCAGCCAGGAGGGGCCCTTGGACGAGCAGTACTTC
NA	NA	TRBV19	TRBJ1-5	CASSISAFSNQPQHF	TGTGCCAGTAGTATCTCCGCCTTTAGCAATCAGCCCCAGCATTTT
once	TRBD1	TRBV29-1	TRBJ1-2	CSAQGQGKYGYTF	TGCAGCGCCCAGGGACAGGGTAAATATGGCTACACCTTC
NA	TRBD1	TRBV2	TRBJ2-5	CASSPLGTGREETQYF	TGTGCCAGCAGCCCCTTGGGGACAGGGCGGGAAGAGACCCAGTACTTC
NA	NA	TRBV7-3	TRBJ1-1	CASSWKGRTEAFF	TGTGCCAGCAGCTGGAAGGGGCGGACTGAAGCTTTCTTT
NA	NA	TRBV2	TRBJ1-3	CASSEWGVSGNTIYF	TGTGCCAGCAGTGAATGGGGGGTCTCTGGAAACACCATATATTTT
NA	NA	TRBV27	TRBJ2-3	CASSLRRFTDTQYF	TGTGCCAGCAGTTTGAGGCGATTCACAGATACGCAGTATTTT
NA	NA	TRBV6-6	TRBJ1-1	CATVTGTPNTEAFF	TGTGCCACCGTTACCGGGACACCGAACACTGAAGCTTTCTTT
NA	TRBD1	TRBV6-5	TRBJ2-7	CASSFMGTGARDEQYF	TGTGCCAGCAGTTTTATGGGGACAGGGGCCAGGGACGAGCAGTACTTC